This entry features one T cell receptor beta chain sequence. The germline CDR1 and CDR2 sequences are SGHKS and YYEKEE (reference sequence). The CDR3 length is 16 residues. Trimming removed 0 bases at V and 2 bases at J, with 14 bases between. This sample was included in a study of blood T cell repertoires in COVID-19. Study as a whole: The United States, Italy and Spain supplied acute and convalescent COVID-19 samples. T cells, B-cell-depleted T cells, or PBMCs provided the cDNA or gDNA that served as material.

Methods used by the authors: Estimated nucleated cell counts came from reference gene primer amplification. Method: immunoSEQ multiplex PCR; TCRdb's copy keeps in-frame clones and lacks some. The D gene and trimming were derived from the DNA, and the V and J assignments and clone size from that table. The sample shows roughly 280,000 clones, roughly 87% of them seen only once. Sequences were obtained from peripheral blood. The receptor comes from a woman between 45 and 60 years old who had recovered from COVID-19. The rearrangement joins TRBV5-5 to TRBJ1-1, with TRBD1 as a possible D gene (5 bases). CDR3 bases: TGTGCCAGCAGCTTGGTTAGGGCCAGGGATAACACTGAAGCTTTCTTT. Protein: CASSLVRARDNTEAFF. Full variable domain (rest looked up from reference TRBV5-5 and TRBJ1-1): DAGVTQSPTHLIKTRGQQVTLRCSPISGHKSVSWYQQVLGQGPQFIFQYYEKEERGRGNFPDRFSARQFPNYSSELNVNALLLGDSALYLCASSLVRARDNTEAFFGQGTRLTVV.